The 29 T cell receptor beta chains presented below share a single source sample, sequenced in a study of CD8 T cells in ankylosing spondylitis. TCRdb re-analysed the 5' RACE reads in MiXCR, keeping a single row per CDR3 protein. The table shows around 90,000 distinct CDR3 sequences, with 27% occurring only once. The sample consisted of blood, either unsorted or a sorted T cell fraction (not recorded which). These TCRs come from a male donor with ankylosing spondylitis or in good health (not recorded which).

The rearrangement joins TRBV18 to TRBJ2-3; D uncertain. V was clipped by 5 bases and J by 0 bases, with 9 bases between them. Germline V gene lookup returns CDR1 KGHSH and CDR2 LQKENI. The CDR3 has 14 residues. The CDR3 DNA reads as TGTGCCAGCTCATTCCTGGGTAGCACAGATACGCAGTATTTT. Protein sequence: CASSFLGSTDTQYF. Based on the CDR3 plus reference TRBV18 and TRBJ2-3, the full variable domain is NAGVMQNPRHLVRRRGQEARLRCSPMKGHSHVYWYRQLPEEGLKFMVYLQKENIIDESGMPKERFSAEFPKEGPSILRIQQVVRGDSAAYFCASSFLGSTDTQYFGPGTRLTVL.

This chain connects TRBV20-1 to TRBJ2-2; D not certain. CDR1 is DFQATT, CDR2 SNEGSKA, per germline (reference sequence). V lost 3 bases and J 6 bases, leaving 23 bases between the germline ends. This CDR3 is 17 amino acids long. Written as DNA, the CDR3 is TGCAGTGCTAGGCCGCTGCTACCACCGAGCGTCGCCGGGGAGCTGTTTTTT. It codes for CSARPLLPPSVAGELFF.

This clonotype has only a few counts. The rearrangement links TRBV7-9 to TRBJ1-1; TRBD1 matches at 8 bases. Germline CDR1 is SEHNR and CDR2 is FQNEAQ (reference sequence). The CDR3 length is 13 residues. J lost 10 bases, V lost 4 bases, and 8 bases had no gene match. CDR3 in DNA: TGTGCCAGCAGCTCGACAGGGGATCCGGCAGCTTTCTTT. It translates to CASSSTGDPAAFF.

This clonotype was detected only a few times. The chain couples TRBV20-1 to TRBJ2-7, with D perhaps assigned TRBD1 or TRBD2 (6 bases each). The V end lost 5 bases, the J end lost 6 bases, and 14 bases lay between the germline ends. Germline V gene lookup returns CDR1 DFQATT and CDR2 SNEGSKA (reference sequence). The length of the CDR3 is 12 residues. CDR3 coding DNA: TGCAGTGCTTCTCTACAGGGAGGCGAGCAGTACTTC. Its protein product is CSASLQGGEQYF.

The chain recombines TRBV5-4 with TRBJ1-2, with TRBD1 identical over 12 bases. The CDR3 covers 15 residues. After removal of 4 bases from V and 6 bases from J, the junction contained 7 bases not matched to a gene. Germline V gene data show CDR1 as SGHNT and CDR2 as YYREEE (reference sequence). CDR3 region: CASSPGTGGSNGYTF. The CDR3, as DNA: TGTGCCAGCAGCCCGGGGACAGGGGGCTCGAATGGCTACACCTTC.

This chain connects TRBV12-3 or TRBV12-4 to TRBJ2-1; 9 positions match TRBD1. Germline trimming cut 8 bases from V and 9 bases from J; bases unmatched to any gene: 8. The length of the CDR3 is 13 residues. The CDR3 loop reads CASSGTGFSEQFF. The DNA for the CDR3 is TGTGCCAGCTCCGGGACAGGGTTTTCTGAGCAGTTCTTC.

This clonotype was detected a few times. The rearrangement joins TRBV2 to TRBJ2-5; tentatively, D is TRBD1 (5 bases). CDR3 length: 13 amino acids. Germline V gene data show CDR1 as SNHLY and CDR2 as FYNNEI. V shed 6 bases and J shed 4 bases, with 12 bases lying between them. The CDR3 DNA reads TGTGCCAGCAGATCCCAGGGTTCAGAGACCCAGTACTTC. Its protein product is CASRSQGSETQYF.

This clonotype has ten or more counts. CDR3 DNA: TGTGCCAGCAGCAAAATTGGGGGCTACTATGGCTACACCTTC. It is translated as CASSKIGGYYGYTF. This rearrangement joins TRBV7-6 to TRBJ1-2, with D perhaps TRBD1 (6 bases). CDR3 length: 14 amino acids. Trimming shortened V by 5 bases and J by 3 bases, and 13 bases separated the two germline ends. Germline V gene data show CDR1 as SGHVS and CDR2 as FNYEAQ.

This chain links TRBV20-1 with TRBJ2-5; TRBD2 aligns across 12 bases. The CDR3 runs 16 residues. Germline CDR1 is DFQATT and CDR2 is SNEGSKA (reference sequence). The CDR3 DNA follows: TGCAGAGTCATAGGGACTAGCGGGTGGTACCAAGAGACCCAGTACTTC. It is translated as CRVIGTSGWYQETQYF.

Only a few counts were recorded for this clonotype. The gene calls are TRBV12-3 or TRBV12-4 and TRBJ2-5, with a tentative D call TRBD2 (6 bases). Trimming took 5 bases from V and 2 from J, leaving 15 bases between them. The CDR3 is 15 amino acids. The CDR3 spells CASSPRWAGQETQYF. The CDR3 nucleotides are TGTGCCAGCAGTCCCCGTTGGGCGGGGCAAGAGACCCAGTACTTC.

This clonotype was counted only a few times. The genes are TRBV7-9 and TRBJ2-4; no clear D gene. V was pared by 3 bases and J by 1 base, with 16 bases between. The CDR3 is 17 residues long. CDR1 is SEHNR and CDR2 is FQNEAQ in the germline V gene (reference sequence). The CDR3 DNA reads TGTGCCAGCAGCTTGTTCTCTAGTGTTGGGGCCAAAAACATTCAGTACTTC. Its protein product is CASSLFSSVGAKNIQYF.

This clonotype is termed hyperexpanded. This chain connects TRBV3-1 to TRBJ1-5; tentatively, D is TRBD1 (5 bases). V lost 4 bases and J 4 bases, leaving 11 bases between the germline ends. The CDR3 sequence is 14 residues long. Per the germline V gene, CDR1 is LGHDT and CDR2 is YNNKEL (reference sequence). This CDR3 reads CASSPRQTNQPQHF. The CDR3 DNA is TGTGCCAGCAGCCCCCGACAGACGAATCAGCCCCAGCATTTT.

The rearrangement links TRBV15 to TRBJ1-2; D is ambiguous. V was pared by 0 bases and J by 4 bases, with 6 bases between. The CDR3 sequence is 13 residues long. Germline V gene data show CDR1 as LNHNV and CDR2 as YYDKDF (reference sequence). In DNA, the CDR3 is TGTGCCACCAGCAGAGAATCGGTCTATGGCTACACCTTC. It codes for CATSRESVYGYTF.

The chain employs TRBV7-2 and TRBJ1-1, with D unclear. Germline V lookup: CDR1 SGHTA, CDR2 FQGNSA. This CDR3 contains 15 residues. V was cut by 7 bases and J by 4 bases, with 19 bases left in between. CDR3 region: CASTQFLLTSTEAFF. CDR3 coding DNA: TGTGCCAGCACCCAATTCCTCTTAACTTCCACTGAAGCTTTCTTT.

J is TRBJ1-1 and V is TRBV2; no clear D. The germline V and J ends were trimmed by 7 bases and 5 bases, with 14 bases remaining between them. This CDR3 has 13 amino acids. Germline V lookup: CDR1 SNHLY, CDR2 FYNNEI. DNA for the CDR3: TGTGCCAGCACCCTGGGTGGGGTTACTGAAGCTTTCTTT. It yields the protein CASTLGGVTEAFF.

This sequence joins TRBV12-3 or TRBV12-4 and TRBJ1-2; weak D call: TRBD1 (6 bases). Deletions cut 11 bases from V and 2 bases from J, with 15 bases between. This CDR3 has 13 amino acids. DNA of the CDR3: TGTGCCTCCAAAGGGGACACCAACTATGGCTACACCTTC. Amino acid sequence: CASKGDTNYGYTF.

The chain carries TRBV20-1 and TRBJ2-7; D perhaps matches TRBD2 (5 bases). This CDR3 has 11 residues. The ends were cut back, 7 bases at V and 4 bases at J, with 11 bases in the middle. The germline V gene encodes CDR1 DFQATT and CDR2 SNEGSKA (reference sequence). The CDR3 loop is CSGQRIYEQYF. For the CDR3, the DNA is TGCAGTGGGCAGCGGATTTACGAGCAGTACTTC.

The chain links TRBV5-1 to TRBJ2-6; 9 bases are shared with TRBD1. Trimming cost V 3 bases and J 0 bases; bases outside gene matches: 7. The CDR3 is 18 residues long. Germline V CDR1 and CDR2: SGHRS, YFSETQ. The CDR3 DNA reads TGCGCCAGCAGCTCCACCGGGACAGGGAGCTCTGGGGCCAACGTCCTGACTTTC. The encoded protein is CASSSTGTGSSGANVLTF.

V gene TRBV12-3 or TRBV12-4 combines with J gene TRBJ2-3; 7 bases agree with TRBD2. This CDR3 is built from 16 residues. J gave up 0 bases and V 3 bases, and 6 bases lay outside the gene matches. The CDR3 protein is CASSLGRVDSTDTQYF. The CDR3 DNA reads TGTGCCAGCAGTTTGGGGAGGGTCGACAGCACAGATACGCAGTATTTT.

Ten or more counts support this clonotype. V and J are TRBV7-6 and TRBJ1-4; D ambiguous. CDR1 is SGHVS and CDR2 is FNYEAQ in the germline V gene. The CDR3 runs to 16 residues. Trimming shortened V by 4 bases and J by 3 bases, and 15 bases separated the two germline ends. This chain's CDR3 is CASSSLLGRANEKLFF. CDR3 in DNA: TGTGCCAGCAGCTCCTTACTCGGGCGGGCTAATGAAAAACTGTTTTTT. Full variable domain (outside the CDR3, taken from reference TRBV7-6 and TRBJ1-4): GAGVSQSPRYKVTKRGQDVALRCDPISGHVSLYWYRQALGQGPEFLTYFNYEAQQDKSGLPNDRFSAERPEGSISTLTIQRTEQRDSAMYRCASSSLLGRANEKLFFGSGTQLSVL.

The rearrangement links TRBV29-1 to TRBJ2-3; TRBD2 matches 11 bases. This CDR3 is built from 13 residues. Germline V gene sequence: CDR1 SQVTM, CDR2 ANQGSEA. V was clipped by 6 bases and J by 6 bases; unmatched bases: 5. The CDR3: CSVETSGADTQYF. In nucleotides, the CDR3 is TGCAGCGTAGAGACTAGCGGGGCGGATACGCAGTATTTT.

This chain links TRBV3-1 with TRBJ1-1, with D hard to call. Trimming stripped 3 bases from V and 7 bases from J, with 6 bases between. The CDR3 consists of 11 residues. CDR1 LGHDT and CDR2 YNNKEL come from the germline V gene (reference sequence). The CDR3 DNA reads TGTGCCAGCAGCCATGGGAGTGAAGCTTTCTTT. As protein: CASSHGSEAFF.

In its sample, this clonotype was seen a few times. The chain employs TRBV12-3 or TRBV12-4 and TRBJ2-5; weak D call: TRBD2 (6 bases). This CDR3 has 13 residues. The V end lost 7 bases, the J end lost 8 bases, and 17 bases lay between the germline ends. The CDR3 spells CASNPGLRNTQYF. Here the CDR3 DNA reads TGTGCCAGCAATCCGGGACTGCGGAATACCCAGTACTTC.

The rearrangement links TRBV5-1 to TRBJ2-7; the match to TRBD1 covers 7 bases. This CDR3 is 16 amino acids long. Germline loops: CDR1 SGHRS, CDR2 YFSETQ. J gave up 0 bases and V 0 bases, and 6 bases lay outside the gene matches. The chain's CDR3 is CASSLGPGTDSYEQYF. CDR3 coding DNA: TGCGCCAGCAGCTTGGGACCCGGGACAGACTCCTACGAGCAGTACTTC.

V usage is TRBV5-1 and J usage is TRBJ1-1; 8 bases fit TRBD1. The CDR3 extends over 15 amino acids. Per germline, CDR1 SGHRS and CDR2 YFSETQ. With 0 bases clipped from V and 9 bases from J, the junction kept 10 bases outside the gene matches. The CDR3 is CASSLANPRRGQAFF. The DNA for the CDR3 is TGCGCCAGCAGCTTGGCGAATCCCCGCAGGGGGCAAGCTTTCTTT.

The V and J genes are TRBV20-1 and TRBJ2-5; the match to TRBD2 covers 14 bases. J lost 5 bases, V lost 8 bases, and 13 bases had no gene match. The CDR3 is 16 amino acids. The germline V gene encodes CDR1 DFQATT and CDR2 SNEGSKA (reference sequence). Written as DNA, the CDR3 is TGCAGTCTTACGCCGGGACTAGCGGGAGTGGTGGAGACCCAGTACTTC. As protein: CSLTPGLAGVVETQYF.

This clonotype was seen ten or more times. The rearrangement joins TRBV7-3 to TRBJ2-1, with D possibly matching TRBD1 (6 bases). This CDR3 is built from 14 residues. The germline V gene has CDR1 SGHTA and CDR2 FQGTGA. Trimming took 2 bases from V and 10 from J, leaving 15 bases between them. The CDR3 coding sequence is TGTGCCAGCAGCTTAGAAAGGACAGCCACCGAGCAGTTCTTC. Translation: CASSLERTATEQFF.

The CDR3 sequence: CASSALGAGANVLTF. The DNA for the CDR3 is TGTGCCAGCAGCGCACTAGGAGCTGGGGCCAACGTCCTGACTTTC. V usage is TRBV28 and J usage is TRBJ2-6, with D possibly TRBD2 on 5 matching bases. The CDR3 loop spans 15 amino acids. The V and J ends lost 6 bases and 2 bases respectively, with 11 bases between them. The germline CDR1 and CDR2 sequences are MDHEN and SYDVKM.

The chain is built from TRBV15 and TRBJ2-2; a weak D match, TRBD2 (6 bases). Germline lookup yields CDR1 LNHNV and CDR2 YYDKDF (reference sequence). The CDR3 is 14 residues long. Between the trimmed V and J ends, which lost 2 bases and 5 bases, there was a span of 9 bases. CDR3 amino acids: CATSRLGGTGELFF. For the CDR3, the DNA is TGTGCCACCAGCAGACTTGGAGGGACCGGGGAGCTGTTTTTT.